The TCR beta chain under discussion was sequenced for a study of molecular identifiers for immune sequencing clone quantification. The sorting of naive CD8 T cells used the CD8+CD4-CCR7+CD45RA+ phenotype. Bulk TCR libraries were made with methods that had been previously described and with listed TCR primers. MiXCR was run by TCRdb on the PCR reads, yielding one entry per CDR3 protein. The table records 7,500 to 10,000 distinct CDR3 sequences, approximately 15% of them present only once. Points from the study as a whole: Clones with over 20 RNA copies captured over 98% of effector molecules but under 1% of naive ones. Underestimated sizes of highly expanded clones could result from identical TCR molecules that share a barcode.

This clonotype has a count of ten or more. Its matching antigen is unknown. Trimming took off 4 bases at V and 4 bases at J, with 9 bases between the two ends. The CDR3 length is 13 residues. The V gene's germline CDR1 is LNHDA and CDR2 SQIVND (reference sequence). The TCR was taken from a human donor in good health. Some libraries in this study had Jurkat cell RNA spiked in. Input material: naive CD8+ T cells from blood, with Jurkat cell RNA spiked in. Subset defined: FACS-sorted CD8+CD4-CCR7+CD45RA+ naive T cells. The genes are TRBV19 and TRBJ2-3; D is uncertain. CDR3 region: CASSTLSSDTQYF. In DNA form, the CDR3 reads TGTGCCAGTAGTACCCTATCGTCAGATACGCAGTATTTT.